This T cell receptor (beta chain) is drawn from a study of blood T cell repertoires in COVID-19. The overall study: Nucleic acid was either cDNA or gDNA, and it came from T cells, B-cell-depleted T cells, or PBMCs.

A single count supports this clone. In germline, CDR1 is KGHSH, CDR2 LQKENI. The V gene end was trimmed by 3 bases and the J gene end by 1 base; junction bases not matched to a gene: 4. The CDR3 is made up of 15 amino acids. Sequencing was performed with immunoSEQ multiplex PCR; in TCRdb, only in-frame clones are kept and a portion is missing. Altogether about 270,000 clones are present, more than 75% being singletons, with the ten largest covering approximately 6%. Sample: peripheral blood. This clonotype was obtained from a woman older than 75 with COVID-19, enrolled during active disease. The rearrangement joins TRBV18 to TRBJ1-1, with 8 bases aligning to TRBD1. The CDR3 is CASSPNTGGNTEAFF. In nucleotides, the CDR3 is TGTGCCAGCTCACCGAATACAGGGGGGAACACTGAAGCTTTCTTT. The full variable domain, rest sourced from reference TRBV18 and TRBJ1-1, is NAGVMQNPRHLVRRRGQEARLRCSPMKGHSHVYWYRQLPEEGLKFMVYLQKENIIDESGMPKERFSAEFPKEGPSILRIQQVVRGDSAAYFCASSPNTGGNTEAFFGQGTRLTVV.